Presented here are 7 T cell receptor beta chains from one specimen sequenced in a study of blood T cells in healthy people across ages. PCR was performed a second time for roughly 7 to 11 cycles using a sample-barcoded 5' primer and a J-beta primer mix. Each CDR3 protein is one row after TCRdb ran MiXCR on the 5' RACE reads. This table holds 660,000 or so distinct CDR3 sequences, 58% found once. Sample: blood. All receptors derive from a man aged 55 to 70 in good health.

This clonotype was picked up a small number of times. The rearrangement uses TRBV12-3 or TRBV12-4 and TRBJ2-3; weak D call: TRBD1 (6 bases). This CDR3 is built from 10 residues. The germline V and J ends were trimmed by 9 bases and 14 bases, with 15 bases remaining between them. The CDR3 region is CARRGCLRYF. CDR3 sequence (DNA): TGTGCCAGGAGGGGGTGTTTAAGGTATTTT.

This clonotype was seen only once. CDR3 coding DNA: TGTGCCAGCAGTTACTCGATCCACGGAAGTGGGGAAGCTTTCTTT. Translation: CASSYSIHGSGEAFF. The V call is TRBV6-5, the J call TRBJ1-1; no clear D. V dropped 0 bases and J dropped 8 bases, with 16 bases sitting between them. Germline CDR1 MNHEY, CDR2 SVGAGI. The CDR3 has 15 amino acids.

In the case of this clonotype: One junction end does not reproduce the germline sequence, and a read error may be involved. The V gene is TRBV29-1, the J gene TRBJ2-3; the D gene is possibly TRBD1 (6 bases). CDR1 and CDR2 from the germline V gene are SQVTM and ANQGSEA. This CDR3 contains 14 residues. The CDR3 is CSVGLGATTETQYF. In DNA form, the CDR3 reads TGCAGCGTTGGATTGGGGGCTACCACAGAGACGCAGTATTTT.

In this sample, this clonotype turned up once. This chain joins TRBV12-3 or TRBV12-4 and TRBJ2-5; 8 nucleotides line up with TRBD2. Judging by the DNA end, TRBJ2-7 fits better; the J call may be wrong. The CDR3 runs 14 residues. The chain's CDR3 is CASSPPGLGNEQYF. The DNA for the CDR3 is TGTGCCAGCAGCCCGCCGGGACTAGGGAACGAGCAGTACTTC.

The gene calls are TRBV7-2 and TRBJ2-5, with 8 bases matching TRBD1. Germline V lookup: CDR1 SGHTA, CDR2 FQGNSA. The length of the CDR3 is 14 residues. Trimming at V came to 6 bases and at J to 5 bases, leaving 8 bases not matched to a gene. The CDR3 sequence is CASSRQGQGETQYF. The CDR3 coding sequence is TGTGCCAGCAGTCGACAGGGGCAGGGGGAGACCCAGTACTTC. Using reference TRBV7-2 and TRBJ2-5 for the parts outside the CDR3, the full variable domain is GAGVSQSPSNKVTEKGKDVELRCDPISGHTALYWYRQSLGQGLEFLIYFQGNSAPDKSGLPSDRFSAERTGGSVSTLTIQRTQQEDSAVYLCASSRQGQGETQYFGPGTRLLVL.

The CDR3 DNA is TGTGCCAGCAGTAGTAGCGGGCCAACCGCTACGCAGTATTTT. Translation: CASSSSGPTATQYF. The chain couples TRBV12-3 or TRBV12-4 to TRBJ2-3; 7 nucleotides agree with TRBD2. This CDR3 contains 14 residues. J gave up 8 bases and V 5 bases, and 10 bases lay outside the gene matches.

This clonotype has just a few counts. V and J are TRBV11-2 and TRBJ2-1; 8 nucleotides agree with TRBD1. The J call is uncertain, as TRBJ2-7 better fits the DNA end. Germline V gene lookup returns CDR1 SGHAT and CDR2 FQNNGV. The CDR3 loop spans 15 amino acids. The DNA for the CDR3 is TGTGCCAGCAGCCTCGACAGGGGATCCTACAATGAGCAGTACTTC. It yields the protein CASSLDRGSYNEQYF.